A single sample is the source of the 19 T cell receptor beta chains below, sequenced in a study of cytomegalovirus exposure and HLA in healthy donors. Generated by immunoSEQ multiplex PCR, the TCRdb table keeps only in-frame clones and is missing some. The repertoire includes 250,000 to 400,000 clones, around 90% of them detected once, and 1.2% sits in the top ten. What was sequenced was PBMCs. The receptors derive from a woman aged 25 to 39 in good health and CMV-seropositive.

This chain connects TRBV6-4 to TRBJ2-1; D is unclear. The CDR3 runs 13 residues. Trimming pared 0 bases from V and 7 bases from J, leaving 7 bases between. The V gene's germline CDR1 is MRHNA and CDR2 SNTAGT. The CDR3 region is CASSDSGVNEQFF. The DNA of the CDR3 is TGTGCCAGCAGTGACTCCGGCGTGAATGAGCAGTTCTTC.

The chain couples TRBV6-1 to TRBJ2-2; TRBD1 aligns across 9 bases. Germline CDR1 and CDR2: MNHNS and SASEGT. V lost 6 bases, J lost 4 bases, and 3 bases stayed unmatched. The CDR3 runs 14 residues. The CDR3 DNA sequence: TGTGCCAGCAGACGGGACAGGGTCACCGGGGAGCTGTTTTTT. Translation gives CASRRDRVTGELFF.

V gene TRBV5-4 combines with J gene TRBJ1-2; the D is unclear. The CDR3 is 13 residues long. Germline lookup yields CDR1 SGHNT and CDR2 YYREEE (reference sequence). The V and J ends lost 4 bases and 8 bases respectively, with 15 bases between them. The CDR3 region has the DNA TGTGCCAGCAGCCTCGTGGAAGGAGGGGGCTACACCTTC. Encoded protein: CASSLVEGGGYTF.

This CDR3 reads CASSLGTARETQYF. The CDR3 region has the DNA TGTGCCAGCAGCCTAGGGACAGCCAGGGAGACCCAGTACTTC. The rearrangement links TRBV5-4 to TRBJ2-5; 7 nucleotides match TRBD1. After removal of 4 bases from V and 5 bases from J, the junction contained 8 bases not matched to a gene. CDR3 length equals 14 residues. Germline V lookup: CDR1 SGHNT, CDR2 YYREEE (reference sequence).

A word on this clone: Different DNA sequences within this sample yield the same CDR3. The chain joins TRBV9 to TRBJ1-3, with D uncertain. There are 14 residues in the CDR3. Germline V lookup: CDR1 SGDLS, CDR2 YYNGEE. V gave up 0 bases and J gave up 3 bases, with 7 bases separating them. Here the CDR3 DNA reads TGTGCCAGCAGCGTAGGGTCTAGTGGAAACACCATATATTTT. This sequence encodes CASSVGSSGNTIYF.

This chain links TRBV5-4 with TRBJ1-2, with D possibly matching TRBD1 (5 bases). V was trimmed by 1 base and J by 2 bases, leaving 12 bases between them. The CDR3 has 15 residues. Germline V gives CDR1 SGHNT, CDR2 YYREEE (reference sequence). The CDR3 spells CASSLRDRSNYGYTF. The CDR3 DNA reads as TGTGCCAGCAGCTTGCGAGACAGATCCAACTATGGCTACACCTTC. Full variable domain (missing parts from reference TRBV5-4 and TRBJ1-2): ETGVTQSPTHLIKTRGQQVTLRCSSQSGHNTVSWYQQALGQGPQFIFQYYREEENGRGNFPPRFSGLQFPNYSSELNVNALELDDSALYLCASSLRDRSNYGYTFGSGTRLTVV.

The chain links TRBV7-3 to TRBJ2-7; D may match TRBD1 or TRBD2 (5 bases each). Per germline, CDR1 SGHTA and CDR2 FQGTGA. Trimming removed 6 bases at V and 2 bases at J, with 17 bases between. The CDR3 is 15 amino acids. The CDR3: CASSSGAGAAYEQYF. CDR3 DNA: TGTGCCAGCAGTTCCGGGGCTGGGGCGGCCTACGAGCAGTACTTC. The full variable domain, in which reference TRBV7-3 and TRBJ2-7 provide the parts outside the CDR3, is GAGVSQTPSNKVTEKGKYVELRCDPISGHTALYWYRQSLGQGPEFLIYFQGTGAADDSGLPNDRFFAVRPEGSVSTLKIQRTERGDSAVYLCASSSGAGAAYEQYFGPGTRLTVT.

This clone was counted between two and nine times. The rearrangement joins TRBV11-2 to TRBJ2-1; 10 bases match TRBD2. Germline V gene sequence: CDR1 SGHAT, CDR2 FQNNGV. J lost 5 bases, V lost 4 bases, and 2 bases had no gene match. The CDR3 sequence is 14 residues long. CDR3 DNA: TGTGCCAGCAGCTATAGCGGGGGGAACAATGAGCAGTTCTTC. As protein: CASSYSGGNNEQFF. The entire variable domain, with the rest obtained from reference TRBV11-2 and TRBJ2-1, is as follows: EAGVAQSPRYKIIEKRQSVAFWCNPISGHATLYWYQQILGQGPKLLIQFQNNGVVDDSQLPKDRFSAERLKGVDSTLKIQPAKLEDSAVYLCASSYSGGNNEQFFGPGTRLTVL.

The CDR3 bases are TGTGCCAGCAGCTTGGACAGCCGATTACCTGGAAACACCATATATTTT. This gives the protein CASSLDSRLPGNTIYF. This chain connects TRBV5-6 to TRBJ1-3, with D unresolved. The CDR3 runs 16 residues. With 0 bases removed from V and 2 bases from J, the gap between germline ends came to 12 bases. Germline V gene sequence: CDR1 SGHDT, CDR2 YYEEEE.

This clone was seen a few times. The genes are TRBV10-2 and TRBJ1-5; no firm D call. This CDR3 contains 13 residues. The germline gives CDR1 WSHSY, CDR2 SAAADI. Trimming shortened V by 4 bases and J by 5 bases, and 9 bases separated the two germline ends. DNA for the CDR3: TGCGCCAGCAGTGTCGTAGGGCATCAGCCCCAGCATTTT. It is translated as CASSVVGHQPQHF.

The CDR3 here is CASSEMGIGELFF. CDR3 coding DNA: TGTGCCAGCAGTGAGATGGGTATCGGGGAGCTGTTTTTT. The rearrangement uses TRBV6-1 and TRBJ2-2, with D unresolved. CDR1 is MNHNS and CDR2 is SASEGT in the germline V gene. Trimming removed 3 bases from V and 7 bases from J, with 9 bases in between. This CDR3 is 13 amino acids long.

The J gene is TRBJ2-3, the V gene TRBV27; D might be TRBD2 (7 bases). V was cut by 3 bases and J by 4 bases, with 8 bases left in between. There are 13 residues in the CDR3. Germline values: CDR1 MNHEY, CDR2 SMNVEV (reference sequence). DNA for the CDR3: TGTGCCAGCAGTTTCGGGGGGCCAGATACGCAGTATTTT. Translation: CASSFGGPDTQYF.

The chain joins TRBV27 to TRBJ2-3; 7 bases agree with TRBD2. The V gene's germline CDR1 is MNHEY and CDR2 SMNVEV (reference sequence). V dropped 5 bases and J dropped 5; count of bases not matched to a gene: 13. This CDR3 spans 16 amino acids. CDR3 nucleotide sequence: TGTGCCAGCAGTCCCGGACTAGATAAAGTTCAAGATACGCAGTATTTT. Translated, it gives CASSPGLDKVQDTQYF.

The rearrangement uses TRBV6-5 and TRBJ2-7; D is uncertain. The germline V and J ends were trimmed by 2 bases and 2 bases, with 10 bases remaining between them. The CDR3 length is 14 residues. Germline V CDR1 and CDR2: MNHEY, SVGAGI. The CDR3 DNA sequence: TGTGCCAGCAGTTACGGTGGGCCGACCTACGAGCAGTACTTC. This codes for CASSYGGPTYEQYF.

The rearrangement uses TRBV2 and TRBJ1-1; 10 bases fit TRBD1. J gave up 5 bases and V 6 bases, and 9 bases lay outside the gene matches. The CDR3 loop spans 15 amino acids. Germline V CDR1 and CDR2: SNHLY, FYNNEI. CDR3 nucleotides: TGTGCCAGCAGCCGGGGGACAGGGGCGCGGACTGAAGCTTTCTTT. Protein: CASSRGTGARTEAFF.

The rearrangement joins TRBV6-1 to TRBJ1-1; TRBD1 agrees at 8 bases. Unmatched junction bases numbered 9, after V lost 6 bases and J lost 6 bases. The CDR3 sequence is 14 residues long. The germline V gene encodes CDR1 MNHNS and CDR2 SASEGT. The CDR3 DNA reads as TGTGCCAGCAGGGGAGACAGGGGACCCGCTGAAGCTTTCTTT. This translates into CASRGDRGPAEAFF.

V and J are TRBV6-5 and TRBJ2-7, with D perhaps TRBD2 (5 bases). Trimming took 5 bases from V and 2 from J, leaving 10 bases between them. Germline V gene sequence: CDR1 MNHEY, CDR2 SVGAGI. The CDR3 covers 13 residues. The CDR3 spells CASSAPGTYEQYF. Here the CDR3 DNA reads TGTGCCAGCAGTGCCCCCGGGACCTACGAGCAGTACTTC.

The chain carries TRBV28 and TRBJ2-7; 7 bases align to TRBD1. The CDR3 extends over 17 amino acids. The V and J ends lost 3 bases and 1 base, in that order; junction bases with no gene match: 12. The germline V gene has CDR1 MDHEN and CDR2 SYDVKM. The CDR3 DNA sequence: TGTGCCAGCAGTTTCCTCACAACAGGGGTGCGGTCCTACGAGCAGTACTTC. Amino acids: CASSFLTTGVRSYEQYF. Drawing the rest from reference TRBV28 and TRBJ2-7, the complete variable domain is DVKVTQSSRYLVKRTGEKVFLECVQDMDHENMFWYRQDPGLGLRLIYFSYDVKMKEKGDIPEGYSVSREKKERFSLILESASTNQTSMYLCASSFLTTGVRSYEQYFGPGTRLTVT.

This chain links TRBV7-2 with TRBJ2-7; TRBD2 matches 8 bases. The V segment lost 5 bases and the J segment 2 bases; nucleotides outside the gene matches: 5. Germline V gene lookup returns CDR1 SGHTA and CDR2 FQGNSA. CDR3 length: 14 residues. CDR3 nucleotide sequence: TGTGCCAGCAGCCCTACTAGCGGTCCCTACGAGCAGTACTTC. It is translated as CASSPTSGPYEQYF.